This T cell receptor beta chain is drawn from a study of response to subunit inactivated influenza vaccine (dated by TCRdb to 2016 to 2018). Notes on the research overall: Deep quantitative T cell receptor repertoire profiling was used in the study to track responses to a trivalent subunit inactivated influenza vaccine.

In the germline V gene, CDR1 corresponds to SGHRS and CDR2 to YFSETQ. Measured from the cysteine to the phenylalanine, the CDR3 is 12 residues long. The entry retains the CDR3 DNA only, 36 bases that are in frame from base 1. At the junction V is shortened by 4 bases and J by 9 bases; bases outside the gene matches: 5. The receptor library was made with RT-PCR. Sequencing was performed on an Illumina HiSeq 2500. The public reads were run again by TCRdb, first through fastp at Q25 and then through MiXCR, and only productive beta chains were kept. Entries that share a CDR3 protein sequence are merged under the most common genes and DNA. The sample table shows about 780,000 distinct CDR3 sequences, and approximately 18% are seen once. 11% of the sample comes from the top ten. The study at large found these results: The authors suggested that each seasonal influenza vaccination may recruit only a limited number of new T cells.

Remarks on this clonotype: There is no known antigen for this receptor. Base quality data are lacking; no much larger clone is found one base away.

The material sequenced was PBMCs from blood, taken about 5 days after vaccination. The sequence is built from TRBV5-1 and TRBJ1-2, with 8 junctional bases fitting TRBD1. This clonotype was sampled from a man aged 45-60 years who received an inactivated influenza vaccine. Donor details come from another sample of the same person, matched by shared clones. The CDR3 here reads CASSTGQGSYTF. The bases are TGCGCCAGCAGCACCGGACAGGGAAGCTACACCTTC.